This T cell receptor beta chain was retrieved from a study of early T cells in non-severe SARS-CoV-2 infection. Across the study: The sequenced material was bulk RNA from unsorted whole blood, and its chains were unpaired. Study conclusions and caveats: Lookups in VDJdb leaned toward anti-spike CD8 responses and missed private and CD4 specificities.

Attachment of unique molecular identifiers was made to individual cDNA molecules. TCRdb ran MiXCR on the 5' RACE reads and lists one entry per CDR3 protein. The sample has 77,000 or so distinct CDR3 sequences, around 15% seen once. The length of the CDR3 is 15 residues. With V trimmed by 7 bases and J by 4 bases, 12 bases remained unmatched. The germline CDR1 and CDR2 sequences are DFQATT and SNEGSKA (reference sequence). This clonotype was seen only a few times. Its antigen is undetermined. The TCR sequence derives from an adult who was a healthcare worker with PCR-confirmed SARS-CoV-2 infection or an uninfected control (not recorded which). This chain joins TRBV20-1 and TRBJ2-3; 9 bases align to TRBD2. Here the sequenced sample was whole blood, taken at baseline. The CDR3 DNA is TGCAGTGTTCGAGGTAGCGGGAGTATCGCAGATACGCAGTATTTT. This encodes CSVRGSGSIADTQYF.